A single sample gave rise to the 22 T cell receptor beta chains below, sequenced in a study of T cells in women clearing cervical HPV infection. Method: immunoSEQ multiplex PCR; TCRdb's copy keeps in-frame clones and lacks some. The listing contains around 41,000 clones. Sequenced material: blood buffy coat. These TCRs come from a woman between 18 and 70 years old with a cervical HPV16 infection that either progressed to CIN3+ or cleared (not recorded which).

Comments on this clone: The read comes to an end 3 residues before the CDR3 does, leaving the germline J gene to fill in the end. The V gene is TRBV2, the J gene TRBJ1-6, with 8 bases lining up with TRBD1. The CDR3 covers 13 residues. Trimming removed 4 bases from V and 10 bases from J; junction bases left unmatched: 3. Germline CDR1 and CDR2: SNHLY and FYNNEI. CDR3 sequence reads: CASSAGGLSPLHF. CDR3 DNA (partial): TGTGCCAGCAGTGCAGGGGGCTTATCACCC.

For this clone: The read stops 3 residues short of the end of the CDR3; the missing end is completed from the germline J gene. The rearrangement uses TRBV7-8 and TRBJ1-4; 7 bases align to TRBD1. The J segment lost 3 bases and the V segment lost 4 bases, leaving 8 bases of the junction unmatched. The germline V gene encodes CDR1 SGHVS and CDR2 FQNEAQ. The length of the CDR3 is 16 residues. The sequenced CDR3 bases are TGTGCCAGCAGCTCCCACGGACAGGACCCTAATGAAAAA. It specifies CASSSHGQDPNEK. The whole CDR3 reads CASSSHGQDPNEKLFF.

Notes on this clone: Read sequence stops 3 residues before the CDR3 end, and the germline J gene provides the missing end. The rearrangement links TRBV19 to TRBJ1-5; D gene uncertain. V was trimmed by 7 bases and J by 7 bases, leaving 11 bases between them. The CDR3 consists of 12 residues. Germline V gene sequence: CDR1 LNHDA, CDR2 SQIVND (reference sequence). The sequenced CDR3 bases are TGTGCCAGTACCGAGGGCGACCAGCCC. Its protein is CASTEGDQP. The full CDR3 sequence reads CASTEGDQPQHF. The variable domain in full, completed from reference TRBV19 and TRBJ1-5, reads DGGITQSPKYLFRKEGQNVTLSCEQNLNHDAMYWYRQDPGQGLRLIYYSQIVNDFQKGDIAEGYSVSREKKESFPLTVTSAQKNPTAFYLCASTEGDQPQHFGDGTRLSIL.

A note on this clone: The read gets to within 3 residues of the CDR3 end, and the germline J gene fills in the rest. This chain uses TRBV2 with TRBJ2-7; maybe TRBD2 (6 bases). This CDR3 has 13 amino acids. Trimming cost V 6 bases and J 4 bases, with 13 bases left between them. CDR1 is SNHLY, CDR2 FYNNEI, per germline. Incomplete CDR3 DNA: TGTGCCAGCAGGGACTACGAAATATACGAG. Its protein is CASRDYEIYE. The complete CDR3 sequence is CASRDYEIYEQYF.

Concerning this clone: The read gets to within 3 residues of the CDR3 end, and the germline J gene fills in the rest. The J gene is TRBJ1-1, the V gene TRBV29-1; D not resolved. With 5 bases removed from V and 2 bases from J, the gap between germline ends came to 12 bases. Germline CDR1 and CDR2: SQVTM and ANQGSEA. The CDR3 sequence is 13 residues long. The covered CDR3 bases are TGCAGCGTTTCGGGGAATTTAAACACTGAA. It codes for CSVSGNLNTE. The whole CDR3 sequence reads CSVSGNLNTEAFF.

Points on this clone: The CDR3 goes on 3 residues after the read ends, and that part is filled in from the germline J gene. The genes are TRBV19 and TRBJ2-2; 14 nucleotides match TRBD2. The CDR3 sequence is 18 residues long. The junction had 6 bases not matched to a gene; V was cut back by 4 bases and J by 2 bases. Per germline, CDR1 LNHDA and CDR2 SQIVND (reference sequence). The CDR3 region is CASSTSGLAGENTGELFF. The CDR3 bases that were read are TGTGCCAGTAGTACCTCGGGACTAGCGGGAGAAAACACCGGGGAG. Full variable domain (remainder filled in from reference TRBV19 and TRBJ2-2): DGGITQSPKYLFRKEGQNVTLSCEQNLNHDAMYWYRQDPGQGLRLIYYSQIVNDFQKGDIAEGYSVSREKKESFPLTVTSAQKNPTAFYLCASSTSGLAGENTGELFFGEGSRLTVL.

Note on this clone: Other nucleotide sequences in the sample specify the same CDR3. The part of the CDR3 DNA that was read is TGTGCCAGCAGCTTAGACAGGGGAATATCCAGCACAGATACG. Translated, it gives CASSLDRGISSTDT. The CDR3 reads in full as CASSLDRGISSTDTQYF. J is TRBJ2-3 and V is TRBV7-6; 7 bases line up with TRBD1. With the read ending 3 residues before the CDR3 end, the germline J gene is used to fill in that end. V dropped 1 base and J dropped 0; count of bases not matched to a gene: 7. This CDR3 is 17 amino acids long. CDR1 is SGHVS, CDR2 FNYEAQ, per germline.

CDR3 amino acids: CSVVPRQQETQYF. CDR3 bases read: TGCAGCGTTGTACCCAGACAGCAAGAGACC. The V gene is TRBV29-1, the J gene TRBJ2-5; D may be TRBD1 (5 bases). Read coverage stops 3 residues before the CDR3 terminus; the germline J gene supplies the remainder. CDR3 length equals 13 residues. Germline V gene sequence: CDR1 SQVTM, CDR2 ANQGSEA. V was shortened by 4 bases and J by 2 bases, with 11 bases between the two germline ends. Looking up the rest from reference TRBV29-1 and TRBJ2-5 gives the full variable domain: SAVISQKPSRDICQRGTSLTIQCQVDSQVTMMFWYRQQPGQSLTLIATANQGSEATYESGFVIDKFPISRPNLTFSTLTVSNMSPEDSSIYLCSVVPRQQETQYFGPGTRLLVL.

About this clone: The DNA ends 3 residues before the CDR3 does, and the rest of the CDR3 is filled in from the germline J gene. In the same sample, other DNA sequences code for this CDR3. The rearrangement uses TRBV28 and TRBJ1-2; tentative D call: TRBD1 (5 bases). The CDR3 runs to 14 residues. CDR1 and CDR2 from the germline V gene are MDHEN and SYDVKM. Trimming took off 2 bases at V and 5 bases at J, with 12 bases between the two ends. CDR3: CASSLDQGSYGYTF. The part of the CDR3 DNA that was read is TGTGCCAGCAGTTTAGATCAGGGAAGTTATGGC.

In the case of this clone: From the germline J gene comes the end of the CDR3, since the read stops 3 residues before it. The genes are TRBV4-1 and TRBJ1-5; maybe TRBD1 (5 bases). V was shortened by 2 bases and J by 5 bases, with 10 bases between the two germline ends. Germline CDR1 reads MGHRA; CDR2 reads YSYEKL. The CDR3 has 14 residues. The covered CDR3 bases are TGCGCCAGCAGCCAACTCGGGGGTGATCAGCCC. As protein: CASSQLGGDQP. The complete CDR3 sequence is CASSQLGGDQPQHF.

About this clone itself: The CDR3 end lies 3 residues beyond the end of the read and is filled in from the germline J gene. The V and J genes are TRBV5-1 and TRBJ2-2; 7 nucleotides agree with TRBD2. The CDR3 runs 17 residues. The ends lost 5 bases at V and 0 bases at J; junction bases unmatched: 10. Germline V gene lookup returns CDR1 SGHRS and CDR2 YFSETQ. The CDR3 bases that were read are TGCGCCAGCAGGGGGGGGATGAGGACCTCGAACACCGGGGAG. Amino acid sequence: CASRGGMRTSNTGE. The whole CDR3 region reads CASRGGMRTSNTGELFF.

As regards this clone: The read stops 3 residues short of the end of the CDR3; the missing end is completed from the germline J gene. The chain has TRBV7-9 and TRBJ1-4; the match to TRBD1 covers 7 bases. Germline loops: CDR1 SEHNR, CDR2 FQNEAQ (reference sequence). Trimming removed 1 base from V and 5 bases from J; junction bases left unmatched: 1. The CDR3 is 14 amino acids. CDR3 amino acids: CASSLGRGNEKLFF. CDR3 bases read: TGTGCCAGCAGCTTAGGCAGGGGGAATGAAAAA.

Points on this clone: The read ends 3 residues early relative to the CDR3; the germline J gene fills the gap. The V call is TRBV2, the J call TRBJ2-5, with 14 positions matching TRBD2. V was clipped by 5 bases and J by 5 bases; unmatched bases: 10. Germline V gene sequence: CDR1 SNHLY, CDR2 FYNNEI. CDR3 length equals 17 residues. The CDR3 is CASSHSGTSGSYETQYF. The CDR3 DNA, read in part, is TGTGCCAGCAGTCACTCCGGGACTAGCGGGAGTTACGAGACC.

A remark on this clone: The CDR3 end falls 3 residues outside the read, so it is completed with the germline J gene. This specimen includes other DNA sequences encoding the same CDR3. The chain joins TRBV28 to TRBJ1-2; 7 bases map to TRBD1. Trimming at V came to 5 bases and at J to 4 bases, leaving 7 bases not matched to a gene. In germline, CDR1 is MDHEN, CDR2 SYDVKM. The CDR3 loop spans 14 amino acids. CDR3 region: CASSPDQGGYGYTF. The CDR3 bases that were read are TGTGCCAGCAGTCCCGACCAGGGGGGCTATGGC.

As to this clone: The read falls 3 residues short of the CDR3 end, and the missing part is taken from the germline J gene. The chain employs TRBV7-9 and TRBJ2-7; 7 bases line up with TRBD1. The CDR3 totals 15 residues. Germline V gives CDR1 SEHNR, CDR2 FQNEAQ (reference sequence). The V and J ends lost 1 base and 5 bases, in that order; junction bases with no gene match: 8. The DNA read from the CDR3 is TGTGCCAGCAGCTTAGTGGCCACAGGGGATCACGAG. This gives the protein CASSLVATGDHE. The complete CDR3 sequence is CASSLVATGDHEQYF.

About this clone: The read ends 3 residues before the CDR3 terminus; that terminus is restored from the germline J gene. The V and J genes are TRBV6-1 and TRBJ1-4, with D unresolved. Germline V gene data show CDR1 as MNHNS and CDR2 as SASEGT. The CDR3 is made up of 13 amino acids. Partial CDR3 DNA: TGTGCCAGCAGTGAAGGAAGGGCAGACGGA. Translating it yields CASSEGRADG. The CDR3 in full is CASSEGRADGLFF.

The CDR3: CSARRSGGELFF. The CDR3 bases that were read are TGCAGTGCTAGGCGGTCGGGCGGGGAG. The chain recombines TRBV20-1 with TRBJ2-2; the D is unclear. The read comes to an end 3 residues before the CDR3 does, leaving the germline J gene to fill in the end. CDR3 length: 12 residues. CDR1 is DFQATT and CDR2 is SNEGSKA in the germline V gene (reference sequence). Trimming removed 3 bases at V and 7 bases at J, with 9 bases between.

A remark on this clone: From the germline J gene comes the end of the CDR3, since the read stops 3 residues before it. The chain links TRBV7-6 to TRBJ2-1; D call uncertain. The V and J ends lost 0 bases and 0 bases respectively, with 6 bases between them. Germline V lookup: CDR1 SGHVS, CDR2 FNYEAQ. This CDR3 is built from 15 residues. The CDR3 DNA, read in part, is TGTGCCAGCAGCTTAGCGGTCAGCTCCTACAATGAG. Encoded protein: CASSLAVSSYNE. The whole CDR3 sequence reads CASSLAVSSYNEQFF. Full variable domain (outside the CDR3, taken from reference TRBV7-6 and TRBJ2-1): GAGVSQSPRYKVTKRGQDVALRCDPISGHVSLYWYRQALGQGPEFLTYFNYEAQQDKSGLPNDRFSAERPEGSISTLTIQRTEQRDSAMYRCASSLAVSSYNEQFFGPGTRLTVL.

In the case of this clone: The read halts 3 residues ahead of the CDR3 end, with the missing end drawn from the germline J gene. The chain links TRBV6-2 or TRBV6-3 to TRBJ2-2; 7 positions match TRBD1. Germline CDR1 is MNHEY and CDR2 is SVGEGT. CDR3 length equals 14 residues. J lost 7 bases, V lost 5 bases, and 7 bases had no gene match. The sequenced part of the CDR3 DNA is TGTGCCAGCAGTCTTAACACAGGGGACGGGGAG. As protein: CASSLNTGDGE. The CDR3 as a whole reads CASSLNTGDGELFF.

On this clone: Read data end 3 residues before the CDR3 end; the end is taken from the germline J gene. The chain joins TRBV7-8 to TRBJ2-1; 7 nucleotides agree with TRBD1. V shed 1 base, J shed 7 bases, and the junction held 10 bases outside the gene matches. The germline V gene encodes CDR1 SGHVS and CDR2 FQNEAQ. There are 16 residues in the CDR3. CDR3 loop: CASSLDRGYLGNEQFF. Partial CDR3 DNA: TGTGCCAGCAGCTTAGACAGGGGCTATTTAGGGAATGAG.

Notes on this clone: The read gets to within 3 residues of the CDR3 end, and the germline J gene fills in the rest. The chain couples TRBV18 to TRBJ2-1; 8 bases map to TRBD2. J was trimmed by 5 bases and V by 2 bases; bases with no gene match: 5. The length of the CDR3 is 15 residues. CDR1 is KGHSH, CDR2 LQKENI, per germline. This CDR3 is CASSPGLAGNNEQFF. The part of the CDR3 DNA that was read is TGTGCCAGCTCACCAGGCCTAGCGGGTAACAATGAG.

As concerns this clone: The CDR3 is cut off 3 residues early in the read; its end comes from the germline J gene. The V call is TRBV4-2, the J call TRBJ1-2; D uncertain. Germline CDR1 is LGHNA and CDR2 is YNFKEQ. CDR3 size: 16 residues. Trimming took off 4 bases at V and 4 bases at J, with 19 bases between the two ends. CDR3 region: CASSPDFGGGLYGYTF. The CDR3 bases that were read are TGTGCCAGCAGCCCAGACTTCGGAGGCGGCCTCTATGGC.